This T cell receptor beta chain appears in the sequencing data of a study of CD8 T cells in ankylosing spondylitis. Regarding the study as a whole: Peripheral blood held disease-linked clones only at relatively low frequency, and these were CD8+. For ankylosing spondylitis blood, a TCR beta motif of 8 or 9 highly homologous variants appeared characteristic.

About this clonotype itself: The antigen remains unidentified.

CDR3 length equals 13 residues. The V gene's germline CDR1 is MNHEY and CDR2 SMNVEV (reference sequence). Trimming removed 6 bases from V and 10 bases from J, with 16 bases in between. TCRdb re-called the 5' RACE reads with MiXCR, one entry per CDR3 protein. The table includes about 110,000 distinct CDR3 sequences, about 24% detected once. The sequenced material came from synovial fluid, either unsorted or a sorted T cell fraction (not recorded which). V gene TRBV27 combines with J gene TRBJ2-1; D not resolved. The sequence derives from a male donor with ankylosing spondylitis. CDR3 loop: CASRPFALDEQFF. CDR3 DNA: TGTGCCAGCAGGCCCTTCGCGCTGGACGAGCAGTTCTTC.